The 5 T cell receptor beta chains below all came from one sample that was sequenced in a study of beta chain features in type 1 diabetes (dated by TCRdb to 2016 to 2018). Summary of the overall study and its limitations: Type 1 diabetes patients showed a moderate but significant shortening of TCRB CDR3 length in all four CD4+ subsets.

What these receptors recognize is not known. The library was produced with the immunoSEQ multiplex PCR assay. The High Capacity cDNA Reverse Transcription Kit was used to reverse transcribe all of the isolated RNA, meaning that expressed TCRB transcripts were what got sequenced. TCRdb obtained this table from immuneACCESS and retained in-frame rearrangements with V and J assigned. These tables miss some clones; where compared with another copy, unresolved V genes account for less than half of the shortfall, and the remainder is unexplained. Within this sample are roughly 300,000 clones, with more than 13% of them counted one time only. The ten largest clones represent around 0.016% of the sample. Sequenced input: naive CD4+ T cells from blood. Explained via the paper, the cell subset or site label denotes: true naive CD4+ T cells. These receptors all come from a man aged 25 to 45 with type 1 diabetes.

The rearrangement uses TRBV11-2 and TRBJ2-1, with 10 bases aligning to TRBD2. J gave up 6 bases and V 3 bases, and 5 bases lay outside the gene matches. The CDR3 runs to 15 residues. Germline V gene lookup returns CDR1 SGHAT and CDR2 FQNNGV. The CDR3 loop reads CASSLSGRARNEQFF. In nucleotides, the CDR3 is TGTGCCAGCAGCTTGAGCGGGAGGGCCCGCAATGAGCAGTTCTTC.

The chain couples TRBV28 to TRBJ2-5, with 7 positions matching TRBD1. Germline V gene lookup returns CDR1 MDHEN and CDR2 SYDVKM. CDR3 length equals 13 residues. The J segment lost 4 bases and the V segment lost 4 bases, leaving 3 bases of the junction unmatched. CDR3: CASSWAGGETQYF. CDR3 coding DNA: TGTGCCAGCAGTTGGGCAGGGGGAGAGACCCAGTACTTC.

This CDR3 is CASSPTPEGARSFTQYF. In DNA, the CDR3 is TGTGCCAGCTCACCCACCCCGGAGGGGGCGCGGTCATTTACGCAGTATTTT. The rearrangement links TRBV18 to TRBJ2-3, with D perhaps TRBD1 (7 bases). The CDR3 totals 17 residues. The V end was cut by 3 bases, the J end by 8 bases, with 24 bases between. From germline, CDR1 is KGHSH and CDR2 LQKENI. Full variable domain (outside the CDR3, taken from reference TRBV18 and TRBJ2-3): NAGVMQNPRHLVRRRGQEARLRCSPMKGHSHVYWYRQLPEEGLKFMVYLQKENIIDESGMPKERFSAEFPKEGPSILRIQQVVRGDSAAYFCASSPTPEGARSFTQYFGPGTRLTVL.

The chain is built from TRBV28 and TRBJ2-1; D possibly corresponds to TRBD2 (6 bases). This CDR3 has 15 amino acids. CDR1 is MDHEN, CDR2 SYDVKM, per germline. Trimming took 6 bases from V and 5 from J, leaving 17 bases between them. In DNA, the CDR3 is TGTGCCAGCAGGGCCCCGGGTTGGAGGGACAATGAGCAGTTCTTC. Its protein is CASRAPGWRDNEQFF.

The rearrangement uses TRBV18 and TRBJ2-4; TRBD2 matches at 10 bases. From germline, CDR1 is KGHSH and CDR2 LQKENI. Losses at the gene ends were 3 bases for V and 6 bases for J; bases not matched to a gene: 2. The length of the CDR3 is 14 residues. The CDR3 DNA sequence: TGTGCCAGCTCACCTTCTAGCGGGAGAAACATTCAGTACTTC. Encoded protein: CASSPSSGRNIQYF.